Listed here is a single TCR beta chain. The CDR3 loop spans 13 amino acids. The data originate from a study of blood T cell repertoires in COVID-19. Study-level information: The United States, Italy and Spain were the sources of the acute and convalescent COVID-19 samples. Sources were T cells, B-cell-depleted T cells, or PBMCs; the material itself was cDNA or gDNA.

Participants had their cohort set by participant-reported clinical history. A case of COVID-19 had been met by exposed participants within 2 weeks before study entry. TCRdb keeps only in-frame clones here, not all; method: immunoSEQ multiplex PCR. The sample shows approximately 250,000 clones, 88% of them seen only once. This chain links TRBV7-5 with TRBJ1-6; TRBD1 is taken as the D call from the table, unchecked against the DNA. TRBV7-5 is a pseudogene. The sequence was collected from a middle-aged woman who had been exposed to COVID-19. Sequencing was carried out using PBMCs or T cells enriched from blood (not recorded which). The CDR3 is CVRRTGENSPLHF. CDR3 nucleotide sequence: TGTGTCAGAAGGACAGGGGAAAATTCACCCCTCCACTTT.